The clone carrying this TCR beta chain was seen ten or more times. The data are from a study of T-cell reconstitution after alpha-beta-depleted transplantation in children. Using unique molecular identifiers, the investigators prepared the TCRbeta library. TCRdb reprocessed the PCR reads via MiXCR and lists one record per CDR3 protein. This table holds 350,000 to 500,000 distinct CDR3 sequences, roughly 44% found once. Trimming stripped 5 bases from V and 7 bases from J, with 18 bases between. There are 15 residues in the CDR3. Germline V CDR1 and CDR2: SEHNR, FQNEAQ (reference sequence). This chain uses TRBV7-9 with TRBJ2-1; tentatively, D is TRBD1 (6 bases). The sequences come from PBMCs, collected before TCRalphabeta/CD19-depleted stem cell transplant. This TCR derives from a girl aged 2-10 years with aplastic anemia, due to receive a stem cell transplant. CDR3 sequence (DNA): TGTGCCAGCAGCCCTCTATTCGAGGGGGAGAATGAGCAGTTCTTC. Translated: CASSPLFEGENEQFF.